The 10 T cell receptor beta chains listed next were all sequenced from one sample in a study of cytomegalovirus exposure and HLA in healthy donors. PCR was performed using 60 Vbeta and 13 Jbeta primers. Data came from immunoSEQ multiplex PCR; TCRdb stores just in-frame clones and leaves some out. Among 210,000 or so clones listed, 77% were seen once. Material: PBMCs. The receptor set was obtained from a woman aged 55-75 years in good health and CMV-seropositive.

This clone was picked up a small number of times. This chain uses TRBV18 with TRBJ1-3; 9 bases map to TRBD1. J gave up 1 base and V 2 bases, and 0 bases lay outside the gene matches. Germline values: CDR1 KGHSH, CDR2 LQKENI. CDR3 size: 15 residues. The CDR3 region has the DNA TGTGCCAGCTCACCAGGGACAGGGTCTGGAAACACCATATATTTT. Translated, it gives CASSPGTGSGNTIYF. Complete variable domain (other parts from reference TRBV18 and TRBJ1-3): NAGVMQNPRHLVRRRGQEARLRCSPMKGHSHVYWYRQLPEEGLKFMVYLQKENIIDESGMPKERFSAEFPKEGPSILRIQQVVRGDSAAYFCASSPGTGSGNTIYFGEGSWLTVV.

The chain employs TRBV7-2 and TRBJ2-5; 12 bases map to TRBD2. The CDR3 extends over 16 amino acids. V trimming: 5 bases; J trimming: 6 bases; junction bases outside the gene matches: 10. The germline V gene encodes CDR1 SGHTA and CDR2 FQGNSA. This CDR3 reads CASSPSSGGALKTQYF. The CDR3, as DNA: TGTGCCAGCAGCCCCTCTAGCGGGGGGGCCTTAAAGACCCAGTACTTC. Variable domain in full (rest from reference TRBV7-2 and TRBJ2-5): GAGVSQSPSNKVTEKGKDVELRCDPISGHTALYWYRQSLGQGLEFLIYFQGNSAPDKSGLPSDRFSAERTGGSVSTLTIQRTQQEDSAVYLCASSPSSGGALKTQYFGPGTRLLVL.

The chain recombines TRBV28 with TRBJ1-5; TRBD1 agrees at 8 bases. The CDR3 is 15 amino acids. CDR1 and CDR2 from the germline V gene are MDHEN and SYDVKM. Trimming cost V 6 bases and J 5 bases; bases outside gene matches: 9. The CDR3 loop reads CASSPRGRGHQPQHF. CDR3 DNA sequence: TGTGCCAGCAGCCCAAGGGGCAGGGGGCATCAGCCCCAGCATTTT.

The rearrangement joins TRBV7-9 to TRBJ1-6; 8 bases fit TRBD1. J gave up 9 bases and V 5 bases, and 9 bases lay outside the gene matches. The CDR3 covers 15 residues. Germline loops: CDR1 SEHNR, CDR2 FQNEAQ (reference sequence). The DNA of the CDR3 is TGTGCCAGCAGCCTCAGGGGGCTCGCGGGTTCACCCCTCCACTTT. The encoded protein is CASSLRGLAGSPLHF.

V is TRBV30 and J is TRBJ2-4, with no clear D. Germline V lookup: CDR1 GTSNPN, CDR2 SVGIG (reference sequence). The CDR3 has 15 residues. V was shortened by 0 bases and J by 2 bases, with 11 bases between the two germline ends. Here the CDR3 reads CAWSVLLQTKNIQYF. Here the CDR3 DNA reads TGTGCCTGGAGTGTACTACTCCAAACCAAAAACATTCAGTACTTC.

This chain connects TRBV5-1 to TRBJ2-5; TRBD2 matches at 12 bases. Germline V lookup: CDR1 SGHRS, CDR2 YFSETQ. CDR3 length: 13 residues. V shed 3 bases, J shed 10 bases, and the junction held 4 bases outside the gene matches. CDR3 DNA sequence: TGCGCCAGCAGCTCACTAGCGGGGGGAGTCCAGTACTTC. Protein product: CASSSLAGGVQYF.

The CDR3 sequence is CASSSSTDTQYF. CDR3 nucleotides: TGTGCCAGCAGTTCTAGCACAGATACGCAGTATTTT. This chain links TRBV6-6 with TRBJ2-3; D gene unclear. The ends were cut back, 4 bases at V and 0 bases at J, with 2 bases in the middle. The CDR3 is 12 amino acids. Germline values: CDR1 MNHNY, CDR2 SVGAGI (reference sequence).

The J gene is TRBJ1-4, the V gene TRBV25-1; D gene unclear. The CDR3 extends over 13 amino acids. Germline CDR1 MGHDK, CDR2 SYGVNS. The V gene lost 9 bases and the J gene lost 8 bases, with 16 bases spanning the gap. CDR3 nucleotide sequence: TGTGCCAGTCAGTTTTCGGGTAGGGAAAAACTGTTTTTT. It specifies CASQFSGREKLFF.

CDR3 protein: CASSSTGQLNTEAFF. The DNA for the CDR3 is TGTGCCAGCAGCTCAACGGGACAGTTGAACACTGAAGCTTTCTTT. The genes are TRBV28 and TRBJ1-1, with TRBD1 matching 7 bases. CDR3 length: 15 residues. CDR1 is MDHEN, CDR2 SYDVKM, per germline. V lost 6 bases, J lost 0 bases, and 7 bases stayed unmatched.

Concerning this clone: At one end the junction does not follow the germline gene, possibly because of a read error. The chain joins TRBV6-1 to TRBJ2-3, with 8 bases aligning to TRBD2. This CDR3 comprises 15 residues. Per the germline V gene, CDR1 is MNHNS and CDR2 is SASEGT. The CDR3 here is CASTEAGVRADTQYF. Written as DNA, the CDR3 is TGTGCCAGCACTGAAGCGGGAGTGCGTGCCGATACGCAGTATTTT.